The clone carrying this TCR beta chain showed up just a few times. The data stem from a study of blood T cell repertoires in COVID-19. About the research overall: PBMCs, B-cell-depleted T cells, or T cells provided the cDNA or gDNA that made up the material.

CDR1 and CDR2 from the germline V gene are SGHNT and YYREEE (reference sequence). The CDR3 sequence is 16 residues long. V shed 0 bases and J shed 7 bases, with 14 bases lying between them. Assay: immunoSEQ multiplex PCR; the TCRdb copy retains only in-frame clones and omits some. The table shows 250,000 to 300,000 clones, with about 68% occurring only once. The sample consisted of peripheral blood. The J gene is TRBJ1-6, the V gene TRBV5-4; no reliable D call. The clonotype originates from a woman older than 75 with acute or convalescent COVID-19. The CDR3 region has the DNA TGTGCCAGCAGCTTGGGGGCAGGAAACGTCAATTCACCCCTCCACTTT. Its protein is CASSLGAGNVNSPLHF.